This T cell receptor (beta chain) was identified in a study of blood T cell repertoires in COVID-19. Turning to the study itself: Samples representing acute and convalescent COVID-19 were sourced from the United States, Italy and Spain.

Produced via immunoSEQ multiplex PCR; TCRdb's table is partial and in-frame only. The sample yields around 400,000 clones, around nine tenths seen once. Germline assignment: CDR1 WNHNN and CDR2 SYGVQD (reference sequence). V was cut by 4 bases and J by 0 bases, with 13 bases left in between. This CDR3 spans 16 amino acids. Sequencing input: PBMCs or T cells enriched from blood (not recorded which). This sequence was found in a woman aged 18-29 years who had been exposed to COVID-19. The genes are TRBV10-1 and TRBJ2-1; TRBD1 might be the D (5 bases). The CDR3 coding sequence is TGCGCCAGCAGTGCTCCAGGGTCTAGCTCCTACAATGAGCAGTTCTTC. Translation gives CASSAPGSSSYNEQFF.